What follows are 26 T cell receptor beta chains derived from one specimen sequenced in a study of cytomegalovirus exposure and HLA in healthy donors. PCR used 60 Vbeta primers and 13 Jbeta primers. TCRdb's table, derived via immunoSEQ multiplex PCR, lists solely in-frame clones and lacks some. The profile covers some 140,000 clones, with 70% to 80% appearing a single time and roughly 7.1% taken by the ten largest. Sequences were obtained from PBMCs. The receptors were gathered from a man aged 30 to 39 in good health and CMV-seropositive.

This clone was found a few times. The chain joins TRBV14 to TRBJ1-2; 7 positions agree with TRBD1. Trimming removed 8 bases from V and 3 bases from J; junction bases left unmatched: 12. Germline-derived CDR1 and CDR2 are SGHDN and FVKESK. The CDR3 spans 15 residues. This CDR3 reads CASPLGQKVYYGYTF. For the CDR3, the DNA is TGTGCCAGCCCCCTGGGACAGAAAGTCTACTATGGCTACACCTTC.

This chain links TRBV9 with TRBJ2-3, with 11 bases lining up with TRBD2. Germline CDR1 and CDR2: SGDLS and YYNGEE. CDR3 length equals 15 residues. V trimming: 3 bases; J trimming: 5 bases; junction bases outside the gene matches: 5. CDR3 amino acids: CASSETSGIIDTQYF. CDR3 DNA sequence: TGTGCCAGCAGCGAGACTAGCGGGATCATAGATACGCAGTATTTT. Together with reference TRBV9 and TRBJ2-3, the CDR3 gives the full variable domain: DSGVTQTPKHLITATGQRVTLRCSPRSGDLSVYWYQQSLDQGLQFLIQYYNGEERAKGNILERFSAQQFPDLHSELNLSSLELGDSALYFCASSETSGIIDTQYFGPGTRLTVL.

The table lists this clone with a few counts. V gene TRBV15 combines with J gene TRBJ1-2; D remains ambiguous. Germline loops: CDR1 LNHNV, CDR2 YYDKDF (reference sequence). The CDR3 has 14 amino acids. The germline V and J ends were trimmed by 0 bases and 6 bases, with 11 bases remaining between them. The CDR3, as DNA: TGTGCCACCAGCAGAGATATGGCAGATCATGGCTACACCTTC. Protein product: CATSRDMADHGYTF.

This chain links TRBV5-1 with TRBJ2-5, with TRBD2 matching 9 bases. The V and J ends lost 0 bases and 5 bases, in that order; junction bases with no gene match: 2. The germline V gene has CDR1 SGHRS and CDR2 YFSETQ. CDR3 length: 14 residues. The CDR3 DNA is TGCGCCAGCAGCTTGGGGCGGGGGGGCGAGACCCAGTACTTC. Protein: CASSLGRGGETQYF.

The V and J genes are TRBV7-9 and TRBJ1-1; 7 nucleotides match TRBD1. CDR1 and CDR2 (germline): SEHNR, FQNEAQ (reference sequence). This CDR3 region has 13 residues. J was trimmed by 7 bases and V by 3 bases; bases with no gene match: 5. The DNA of the CDR3 is TGTGCCAGCAGCTTGCCAGGGGGTGGTGAAGCTTTCTTT. Translated: CASSLPGGGEAFF.

V and J are TRBV5-1 and TRBJ2-7; 10 bases agree with TRBD1. V lost 0 bases and J lost 3; bases outside the gene matches: 3. CDR1 and CDR2 (germline): SGHRS, YFSETQ. The CDR3 contains 15 residues. The CDR3 loop reads CASSLARTGGYEQYF. In nucleotides, the CDR3 is TGCGCCAGCAGCTTGGCGAGGACAGGGGGCTACGAGCAGTACTTC.

The chain carries TRBV9 and TRBJ2-7; 10 bases line up with TRBD2. The V and J ends lost 5 bases and 3 bases, in that order; junction bases with no gene match: 8. Germline CDR1 SGDLS, CDR2 YYNGEE. This CDR3 has 15 amino acids. The CDR3 DNA sequence: TGTGCCAGCAGTGGGTCTAGCGGGAGAGTCTACGAGCAGTACTTC. This sequence encodes CASSGSSGRVYEQYF.

The rearrangement links TRBV7-9 to TRBJ2-1; D not certain. Trimming left V 4 bases short and J 0 bases short, with 19 bases between. The germline V gene has CDR1 SEHNR and CDR2 FQNEAQ (reference sequence). The CDR3 loop spans 18 amino acids. CDR3 nucleotide sequence: TGTGCCAGCAGCTCCCCCCCTGGCGGTACTTTCTCCTACAATGAGCAGTTCTTC. Protein product: CASSSPPGGTFSYNEQFF.

This sequence joins TRBV18 and TRBJ1-1; D not resolved. The CDR3 spans 13 residues. Looked up from germline, CDR1 is KGHSH and CDR2 is LQKENI. The V end lost 4 bases, the J end lost 10 bases, and 16 bases lay between the germline ends. The CDR3 region is CASSLRTEDSAFF. Here the CDR3 DNA reads TGTGCCAGCTCACTACGGACGGAGGATTCAGCTTTCTTT.

The V call is TRBV4-3, the J call TRBJ1-1; 10 nucleotides agree with TRBD1. CDR1 is LGHNA, CDR2 YSLEER, per germline. V was clipped by 0 bases and J by 3 bases; unmatched bases: 7. CDR3 size: 17 residues. As DNA, the CDR3 is TGCGCCAGCAGCCAAGACGGACAGGGGGGCTTGGACACTGAAGCTTTCTTT. This codes for CASSQDGQGGLDTEAFF.

This clone was observed at least ten times. The sample carries other DNA sequences with the same CDR3. This chain links TRBV30 with TRBJ1-1; 8 bases are shared with TRBD1. The germline CDR1 and CDR2 sequences are GTSNPN and SVGIG (reference sequence). V trimming: 5 bases; J trimming: 0 bases; junction bases outside the gene matches: 2. The length of the CDR3 is 13 residues. In DNA form, the CDR3 reads TGTGCCTGGGGACAGGGATTGAACACTGAAGCTTTCTTT. Its translation: CAWGQGLNTEAFF. The whole variable domain, filled in from reference TRBV30 and TRBJ1-1, reads SQTIHQWPATLVQPVGSPLSLECTVEGTSNPNLYWYRQAAGRGLQLLFYSVGIGQISSEVPQNLSASRPQDRQFILSSKKLLLSDSGFYLCAWGQGLNTEAFFGQGTRLTVV.

The genes are TRBV10-1 and TRBJ2-1; 7 bases are shared with TRBD1. The V segment lost 3 bases and the J segment 2 bases; nucleotides outside the gene matches: 7. This CDR3 spans 16 amino acids. Looked up from germline, CDR1 is WNHNN and CDR2 is SYGVQD (reference sequence). The CDR3 is CASSEGGRTPYNEQFF. CDR3 DNA sequence: TGCGCCAGCAGTGAAGGGGGCCGGACCCCCTACAATGAGCAGTTCTTC.

This clone showed up just a few times. The chain combines TRBV28 with TRBJ1-5; weak D call: TRBD1 (5 bases). The CDR3 has 17 amino acids. CDR1 and CDR2 (germline): MDHEN, SYDVKM. Trimming stripped 2 bases from V and 1 base from J, with 15 bases between. The DNA for the CDR3 is TGTGCCAGCAGTTTAAGCCAGGGCCAAACCAGCAATCAGCCCCAGCATTTT. Translation gives CASSLSQGQTSNQPQHF.

The chain combines TRBV7-8 with TRBJ1-2; D perhaps matches TRBD1 (5 bases). The CDR3 contains 13 residues. Germline V lookup: CDR1 SGHVS, CDR2 FQNEAQ. Trimming shortened V by 11 bases and J by 5 bases, and 18 bases separated the two germline ends. The CDR3 nucleotides read TGTGCCGCCAGCCCGGGCGGGGGTTATGGCTACACCTTC. This translates into CAASPGGGYGYTF. The whole variable domain, filled in from reference TRBV7-8 and TRBJ1-2, reads GAGVSQSPRYKVAKRGQDVALRCDPISGHVSLFWYQQALGQGPEFLTYFQNEAQLDKSGLPSDRFFAERPEGSVSTLKIQRTQQEDSAVYLCAASPGGGYGYTFGSGTRLTVV.

This clone appeared once. A read error is possible here, since a much larger clone lies one base away. Other DNA sequences within the sample encode an identical CDR3. The chain recombines TRBV4-1 with TRBJ2-5; D not certain. CDR1 is MGHRA and CDR2 is YSYEKL in the germline V gene. Trimming took 1 base from V and 7 from J, leaving 7 bases between them. The length of the CDR3 is 12 residues. This CDR3 reads CASSQGSGTQYF. The DNA for the CDR3 is TGCGCCAGCAGCCAAGGATCAGGGACCCAGTACTTC.

The CDR3 region is CASSLPGQTNYGYTF. The CDR3 coding sequence is TGTGCCAGCAGTCTTCCGGGACAGACCAACTATGGCTACACCTTC. V is TRBV6-6 and J is TRBJ1-2; 7 bases fit TRBD1. V shed 5 bases and J 2 bases; nucleotides not matched to a gene: 8. The CDR3 has 15 residues. Germline V gene data show CDR1 as MNHNY and CDR2 as SVGAGI (reference sequence).

The V call is TRBV7-9, the J call TRBJ2-5; a weak D match, TRBD1 (6 bases). Trimming pared 5 bases from V and 6 bases from J, leaving 7 bases between. The germline V gene encodes CDR1 SEHNR and CDR2 FQNEAQ (reference sequence). The CDR3 runs to 11 residues. CDR3 sequence (DNA): TGTGCCAGCAGCCGGGACAAGACCCAGTACTTC. The encoded protein is CASSRDKTQYF.

The chain combines TRBV7-9 with TRBJ2-3, with D hard to call. Germline V gene data show CDR1 as SEHNR and CDR2 as FQNEAQ (reference sequence). V shed 4 bases and J shed 0 bases, with 5 bases lying between them. CDR3 length equals 13 residues. For the CDR3, the DNA is TGTGCCAGCAGCTACGGGAGCACAGATACGCAGTATTTT. Protein product: CASSYGSTDTQYF.

The V call is TRBV7-2, the J call TRBJ1-5; TRBD1 is a possible D gene (5 bases). V lost 3 bases and J lost 0, with 12 bases in between. Germline V lookup: CDR1 SGHTA, CDR2 FQGNSA. The CDR3 has 16 amino acids. The CDR3 DNA follows: TGTGCCAGCAGCTTGGAGGGGATTTATAGCAATCAGCCCCAGCATTTT. Its translation: CASSLEGIYSNQPQHF.

The CDR3 sequence is CASSQTGMGTEAFF. The CDR3 nucleotides are TGCGCCAGCAGCCAGACAGGTATGGGCACTGAAGCTTTCTTT. V usage is TRBV4-1 and J usage is TRBJ1-1; D is possibly TRBD1 (6 bases). Trimming stripped 3 bases from V and 4 bases from J, with 12 bases between. CDR1 MGHRA and CDR2 YSYEKL come from the germline V gene. CDR3 length equals 14 residues.

This clone was recorded a few times. This chain links TRBV5-5 with TRBJ1-4; D gene unclear. Trimming cost V 3 bases and J 4 bases, with 7 bases left between them. This CDR3 comprises 13 residues. Germline assignment: CDR1 SGHKS and CDR2 YYEKEE (reference sequence). CDR3 region: CASSSVLNEKLFF. Here the CDR3 DNA reads TGTGCCAGCAGCTCAGTCCTTAATGAAAAACTGTTTTTT.

This sequence joins TRBV27 and TRBJ2-5; 7 positions agree with TRBD1. The CDR3 has 16 residues. Germline-derived CDR1 and CDR2 are MNHEY and SMNVEV (reference sequence). The V and J ends lost 2 bases and 11 bases, in that order; junction bases with no gene match: 17. CDR3 in DNA: TGTGCCAGCAGTTTAAGGGGCCCCGACAGGGTCGGGGAGCAGTACTTC. Encoded protein: CASSLRGPDRVGEQYF.

This clone was seen only a few times. The rearrangement joins TRBV7-8 to TRBJ2-7; the D gene is possibly TRBD2 (6 bases). The germline gives CDR1 SGHVS, CDR2 FQNEAQ. The V end lost 8 bases, the J end lost 7 bases, and 18 bases lay between the germline ends. The CDR3 runs to 13 residues. The CDR3 DNA sequence: TGTGCCAGCGGAGGGACCTCGGTCGGGGAGCAGTACTTC. It translates to CASGGTSVGEQYF.

V gene TRBV2 combines with J gene TRBJ2-3; TRBD2 matches 7 bases. V shed 4 bases, J shed 1 base, and the junction held 2 bases outside the gene matches. Germline values: CDR1 SNHLY, CDR2 FYNNEI. The CDR3 sequence is 14 residues long. The CDR3 region has the DNA TGTGCCAGCAGTGCGAGCGGGGGCACAGATACGCAGTATTTT. Translated, it gives CASSASGGTDTQYF.

The chain combines TRBV28 with TRBJ2-7; 12 nucleotides agree with TRBD2. The CDR3 extends over 14 amino acids. Germline lookup yields CDR1 MDHEN and CDR2 SYDVKM. The V segment lost 2 bases and the J segment 5 bases; nucleotides outside the gene matches: 1. The CDR3 sequence: CASSLTSGRHEQYF. DNA of the CDR3: TGTGCCAGCAGTTTAACTAGCGGGAGGCACGAGCAGTACTTC.

The gene calls are TRBV21-1 and TRBJ2-7; the table gives TRBD2 as D, unverified against the DNA. TRBV21-1 is flagged as a pseudogene. The CDR3 totals 15 residues. The CDR3 coding sequence is TGTGCCAGCATCTTTGGACTAGCGGGGCCGGGTGAGCAGTACTTC. This codes for CASIFGLAGPGEQYF.